The 7 T cell receptor beta chains presented below share a single source sample, sequenced in a study of shared clonotypes between healthy human individuals (TCRdb year 2020). Library prep was done by the immunoSEQ multiplex PCR assay. This immuneACCESS table, as held by TCRdb, lists in-frame sequences with V and J called but not all clones. Of the missing ones, under half trace to an unresolved V gene in checked studies; the others have no known cause. Present in this sample are about 490,000 clones, about 82% of which were seen just once. The top ten clones comprise roughly 13% of the sample. Sequencing was done on a sample of PBMCs. The receptors stem from a woman aged 40 to 50 in good health. Some clones in this sample may be carry-over from other donors' samples.

As concerns this clone: This sample includes further DNA sequences coding for the same CDR3. The chain uses TRBV5-4 and TRBJ1-5; D not resolved. V lost 2 bases to trimming and J lost 0 bases, with 12 bases between them. This CDR3 region has 16 residues. CDR1 SGHNT and CDR2 YYREEE come from the germline V gene (reference sequence). The CDR3 here is CASSLGGGDSNQPQHF. The CDR3 DNA reads TGTGCCAGCAGCTTAGGAGGAGGCGATAGCAATCAGCCCCAGCATTTT. Combining the CDR3 with reference TRBV5-4 and TRBJ1-5 gives the whole variable domain ETGVTQSPTHLIKTRGQQVTLRCSSQSGHNTVSWYQQALGQGPQFIFQYYREEENGRGNFPPRFSGLQFPNYSSELNVNALELDDSALYLCASSLGGGDSNQPQHFGDGTRLSIL.

This chain connects TRBV29-1 to TRBJ2-5; TRBD2 aligns across 11 bases. The J call may be incorrect, as the DNA end agrees better with TRBJ2-7. Germline CDR1 is SQVTM and CDR2 is ANQGSEA. The CDR3 contains 15 residues. DNA for the CDR3: TGCAGCGTCGAAACCATAGCGGGAGGGCGCGACGAGCAGTACTTC. Protein: CSVETIAGGRDEQYF.

The chain recombines TRBV10-2 with TRBJ1-1; possibly TRBD1 for D (5 bases). Germline CDR1 is WSHSY and CDR2 is SAAADI. V was trimmed by 6 bases and J by 5 bases, leaving 10 bases between them. This CDR3 spans 12 amino acids. CDR3 sequence: CASRRQGTEAFF. The CDR3 coding sequence is TGCGCCAGCAGAAGGCAGGGTACTGAAGCTTTCTTT.

The V gene is TRBV2, the J gene TRBJ1-1; a weak D match, TRBD1 (5 bases). Per germline, CDR1 SNHLY and CDR2 FYNNEI. V was cut by 7 bases and J by 1 base, with 10 bases left in between. The CDR3 covers 13 residues. The CDR3 region is CASTGRPNTEAFF. The CDR3 region has the DNA TGTGCCAGCACAGGGCGGCCGAACACTGAAGCTTTCTTT.

The chain combines TRBV11-2 with TRBJ2-7, with 14 bases that match TRBD2. This CDR3 spans 14 amino acids. From germline, CDR1 is SGHAT and CDR2 FQNNGV. V shed 8 bases and J 4 bases; nucleotides not matched to a gene: 4. CDR3 sequence reads: CASRGLAGEYEQYF. The CDR3 DNA reads as TGTGCCAGCCGGGGACTAGCGGGAGAATACGAGCAGTACTTC.

The chain has TRBV19 and TRBJ1-5; D possibly corresponds to TRBD1 (6 bases). The germline CDR1 and CDR2 sequences are LNHDA and SQIVND (reference sequence). The CDR3 covers 15 residues. Between the trimmed V and J ends, which lost 3 bases and 5 bases, there was a span of 14 bases. The CDR3 is CASSIGGAGDQPQHF. CDR3 DNA: TGTGCCAGTAGTATCGGGGGGGCAGGGGATCAGCCCCAGCATTTT.

CDR3 residues: CATSRDGDTNQPQHF. CDR3 DNA sequence: TGTGCCACCAGCAGAGATGGGGACACGAATCAGCCCCAGCATTTT. V usage is TRBV15 and J usage is TRBJ1-5; D might be TRBD1 (6 bases). The CDR3 spans 15 residues. Germline values: CDR1 LNHNV, CDR2 YYDKDF (reference sequence). Trimming left V 0 bases short and J 4 bases short, with 10 bases between.